These 26 T cell receptor beta chains share one sample of origin, sequenced in a study of blood T cell repertoires in COVID-19. Clones were read by immunoSEQ multiplex PCR, and TCRdb kept only the in-frame ones, dropping some. The table lists more than 15,000 clones, approximately 85% of them singletons. The source material was peripheral blood. Source of these receptors: a human donor with active COVID-19. The donor label of this sample is uncertain.

This chain links TRBV4-3 with TRBJ2-7, with a weak D call TRBD1 (5 bases). The CDR3 extends over 13 amino acids. Germline V gene sequence: CDR1 LGHNA, CDR2 YSLEER. The V gene lost 1 base and the J gene lost 6 bases, with 10 bases spanning the gap. The CDR3 loop reads CASSQVGAGEQYF. CDR3 bases: TGCGCCAGCAGCCAAGTAGGGGCAGGCGAGCAGTACTTC.

J is TRBJ2-2 and V is TRBV19, with a weak D call TRBD1 (10 bases). The germline gives CDR1 LNHDA, CDR2 SQIVND (reference sequence). This CDR3 is built from 20 residues. V lost 6 bases to trimming and J lost 4 bases, with 30 bases between them. CDR3 DNA sequence: TGTGCCAGTAGGGGACAGGGGACCAAGCTAGCGGGAAGGGGCACCGGGGAGCTGTTTTTT. Its protein is CASRGQGTKLAGRGTGELFF.

The V and J genes are TRBV5-1 and TRBJ2-3, with 11 positions matching TRBD2. The CDR3 sequence is 16 residues long. Germline values: CDR1 SGHRS, CDR2 YFSETQ. With V trimmed by 7 bases and J by 2 bases, 9 bases remained unmatched. The CDR3 loop is CASRPGTSGNTDTQYF. The CDR3 coding sequence is TGCGCCAGCCGCCCAGGGACTAGCGGCAACACAGATACGCAGTATTTT.

This clone has a single count. V is TRBV6-5 and J is TRBJ1-2; TRBD1 matches 9 bases. The CDR3 has 13 residues. CDR1 is MNHEY, CDR2 SVGAGI, per germline. V shed 6 bases and J 7 bases; nucleotides not matched to a gene: 6. CDR3: CASRGQGIGGYTF. The CDR3 DNA is TGTGCCAGCAGAGGACAGGGGATCGGTGGCTACACCTTC.

The DNA of the CDR3 is TGTGCCAGCAGTCCAACAGGGGTAGATGCTTTCTTT. This codes for CASSPTGVDAFF. The V gene is TRBV12-3 or TRBV12-4, the J gene TRBJ1-1; 7 nucleotides line up with TRBD1. This CDR3 has 12 residues. V gave up 5 bases and J gave up 11 bases; unmatched junction bases: 8.

The chain is built from TRBV10-3 and TRBJ1-1, with 8 positions matching TRBD1. J gave up 11 bases and V 4 bases, and 9 bases lay outside the gene matches. The germline V gene encodes CDR1 ENHRY and CDR2 SYGVKD. The CDR3 length is 13 residues. The CDR3 region is CAISVGQGAGAFF. For the CDR3, the DNA is TGTGCCATCAGTGTGGGGCAGGGGGCGGGTGCTTTCTTT.

This chain links TRBV18 with TRBJ2-7; no definite D call. V lost 3 bases and J 6 bases, leaving 9 bases between the germline ends. This CDR3 comprises 12 residues. CDR1 is KGHSH and CDR2 is LQKENI in the germline V gene. The CDR3 protein is CASSPPPGEQYF. CDR3 sequence (DNA): TGTGCCAGCTCACCGCCACCCGGCGAGCAGTACTTC.

This clone was counted a single time. The chain is built from TRBV5-6 and TRBJ1-2; 7 nucleotides align to TRBD1. From germline, CDR1 is SGHDT and CDR2 YYEEEE. Germline trimming cut 4 bases from V and 1 base from J; bases unmatched to any gene: 4. The CDR3 is 14 amino acids. The CDR3 loop is CASSIGQVNYGYTF. In nucleotides, the CDR3 is TGTGCCAGCAGCATTGGACAGGTTAACTATGGCTACACCTTC.

The CDR3 protein is CASRGAQRGEQYF. The CDR3 nucleotides are TGTGCCAGCAGGGGGGCGCAAAGGGGTGAGCAGTACTTC. The V call is TRBV2, the J call TRBJ2-7, with D maybe TRBD1 (6 bases). V was clipped by 6 bases and J by 7 bases, with 16 bases between them. This CDR3 is built from 13 residues. CDR1 is SNHLY and CDR2 is FYNNEI in the germline V gene.

V and J are TRBV15 and TRBJ2-7; D not certain. Trimming took off 0 bases at V and 6 bases at J, with 12 bases between the two ends. Germline V gives CDR1 LNHNV, CDR2 YYDKDF (reference sequence). The CDR3 covers 14 residues. The CDR3 coding sequence is TGTGCCACCAGCAGAGAGCGGCGGCGAAGCGAGCAGTACTTC. Amino acids: CATSRERRRSEQYF.

This rearrangement joins TRBV5-4 to TRBJ2-5, with D possibly TRBD2 on 5 matching bases. The CDR3 contains 13 residues. The V end was cut by 3 bases, the J end by 2 bases, with 8 bases between. Germline V CDR1 and CDR2: SGHNT, YYREEE (reference sequence). The CDR3 region is CASSSGLQETQYF. The CDR3 DNA reads TGTGCCAGCAGCTCAGGACTTCAAGAGACCCAGTACTTC.

The chain couples TRBV30 to TRBJ1-2, with D unresolved. The CDR3 has 14 residues. With 2 bases removed from V and 7 bases from J, the gap between germline ends came to 17 bases. CDR1 and CDR2 from the germline V gene are GTSNPN and SVGIG (reference sequence). The CDR3 spells CAWSSLSRSLGYTF. CDR3 DNA: TGTGCCTGGAGTAGTCTTTCGAGGAGTCTTGGCTACACCTTC.

This chain links TRBV7-6 with TRBJ2-3, with D unclear. Germline-derived CDR1 and CDR2 are SGHVS and FNYEAQ. This CDR3 is 13 amino acids long. The V end was cut by 0 bases, the J end by 6 bases, with 7 bases between. In DNA, the CDR3 is TGTGCCAGCAGCTTAGCATTGCAGGATACGCAGTATTTT. It specifies CASSLALQDTQYF.

The V and J genes are TRBV2 and TRBJ2-3; D gene unclear. Germline values: CDR1 SNHLY, CDR2 FYNNEI. Trimming shortened V by 4 bases and J by 2 bases, and 10 bases separated the two germline ends. This CDR3 has 14 residues. CDR3 sequence: CASSVLQNTDTQYF. The CDR3, as DNA: TGTGCCAGCAGTGTACTACAAAACACAGATACGCAGTATTTT.

The CDR3 spells CASSKTGEETQYF. CDR3 DNA: TGTGCCAGCAGTAAAACGGGAGAGGAGACCCAGTACTTC. The rearrangement uses TRBV6-4 and TRBJ2-5, with a possible D match to TRBD2 (6 bases). The germline V gene encodes CDR1 MRHNA and CDR2 SNTAGT. The CDR3 length is 13 residues. V was cut by 5 bases and J by 5 bases, with 12 bases left in between.

The genes are TRBV5-1 and TRBJ2-5, with 9 bases aligning to TRBD1. Trimming cost V 5 bases and J 5 bases; bases outside gene matches: 13. Looked up from germline, CDR1 is SGHRS and CDR2 is YFSETQ. This CDR3 has 16 amino acids. CDR3 region: CASRDPGQGRGETQYF. CDR3 nucleotides: TGCGCCAGCAGGGATCCGGGACAGGGTCGAGGGGAGACCCAGTACTTC.

The CDR3 spells CASQGGSGSYEQYF. The CDR3 region has the DNA TGTGCCAGCCAGGGGGGTAGCGGGAGTTACGAGCAGTACTTC. V and J are TRBV6-5 and TRBJ2-7, with 9 bases lining up with TRBD2. The CDR3 has 14 amino acids. Per the germline V gene, CDR1 is MNHEY and CDR2 is SVGAGI. V was clipped by 8 bases and J by 4 bases; unmatched bases: 9.

This rearrangement joins TRBV12-3 or TRBV12-4 to TRBJ1-1; possible D gene TRBD1, 6 bases. V lost 10 bases, J lost 4 bases, and 16 bases lay in between. The CDR3 is made up of 13 amino acids. For the CDR3, the DNA is TGTGCCACCCAACCTTACAGGGCCACTGAAGCTTTCTTT. It yields the protein CATQPYRATEAFF.

This clone was observed a single time. This chain links TRBV18 with TRBJ1-1; TRBD1 is a possible D gene (6 bases). The germline V gene encodes CDR1 KGHSH and CDR2 LQKENI. V was shortened by 2 bases and J by 5 bases, with 18 bases between the two germline ends. The CDR3 sequence is 16 residues long. The CDR3 loop is CASSPSRGSAGTEAFF. CDR3 nucleotide sequence: TGTGCCAGCTCACCATCCAGGGGCTCTGCAGGAACTGAAGCTTTCTTT.

The V gene is TRBV4-3, the J gene TRBJ2-1; 7 bases fit TRBD1. The J segment lost 8 bases and the V segment lost 1 base, leaving 8 bases of the junction unmatched. Germline V lookup: CDR1 LGHNA, CDR2 YSLEER. This CDR3 contains 15 residues. CDR3 protein: CASSQARQGVDEQFF. The CDR3 DNA follows: TGCGCCAGCAGCCAAGCGAGACAGGGTGTCGATGAGCAGTTCTTC.

The genes are TRBV19 and TRBJ1-1; D is perhaps TRBD1 (5 bases). The ends were cut back, 4 bases at V and 1 base at J, with 10 bases in the middle. Germline values: CDR1 LNHDA, CDR2 SQIVND (reference sequence). CDR3 length: 14 residues. The CDR3 region is CASSTRVSNTEAFF. The CDR3 DNA is TGTGCCAGTAGTACCAGGGTTTCGAACACTGAAGCTTTCTTT.

This chain uses TRBV15 with TRBJ2-1, with 9 bases fitting TRBD2. From germline, CDR1 is LNHNV and CDR2 YYDKDF (reference sequence). The CDR3 extends over 15 amino acids. V shed 0 bases, J shed 10 bases, and the junction held 7 bases outside the gene matches. DNA of the CDR3: TGTGCCACCAGCAGAGAACCCCTAGCGGGAAACGAGCAGTTCTTC. It specifies CATSREPLAGNEQFF.

V is TRBV9 and J is TRBJ1-2; D is unresolved. Germline V gene sequence: CDR1 SGDLS, CDR2 YYNGEE. CDR3 length: 14 amino acids. Trimming removed 0 bases at V and 6 bases at J, with 12 bases between. Here the CDR3 DNA reads TGTGCCAGCAGCGTAGATGCTGGGCAGGATGGCTACACCTTC. Translated, it gives CASSVDAGQDGYTF.

The count of this clone is one. The J gene is TRBJ2-1, the V gene TRBV7-9; no reliable D call. This CDR3 is built from 16 residues. Germline CDR1 is SEHNR and CDR2 is FQNEAQ (reference sequence). Trimming removed 7 bases from V and 2 bases from J, with 18 bases in between. The DNA of the CDR3 is TGTGCCAGCATTTCCACGGCGGCCCAGCCCTACAATGAGCAGTTCTTC. Translating it yields CASISTAAQPYNEQFF.

This clone showed up just once. The rearrangement links TRBV5-4 to TRBJ2-1; D perhaps matches TRBD1 (7 bases). Germline V CDR1 and CDR2: SGHNT, YYREEE (reference sequence). The germline V and J ends were trimmed by 2 bases and 7 bases, with 19 bases remaining between them. The length of the CDR3 is 16 residues. In DNA form, the CDR3 reads TGTGCCAGCAGCTTTGGAGGAGGGGGCGGCTGGAATGAGCAGTTCTTC. Translation: CASSFGGGGGWNEQFF.

V usage is TRBV5-1 and J usage is TRBJ2-2; D ambiguous. Germline V gives CDR1 SGHRS, CDR2 YFSETQ. The CDR3 is 15 residues long. Trimming took off 3 bases at V and 3 bases at J, with 12 bases between the two ends. The CDR3 protein is CASSSFQRDTGELFF. CDR3 in DNA: TGCGCCAGCAGCTCTTTCCAGCGAGACACCGGGGAGCTGTTTTTT. Using reference TRBV5-1 and TRBJ2-2 for the parts outside the CDR3, the full variable domain is KAGVTQTPRYLIKTRGQQVTLSCSPISGHRSVSWYQQTPGQGLQFLFEYFSETQRNKGNFPGRFSGRQFSNSRSEMNVSTLELGDSALYLCASSSFQRDTGELFFGEGSRLTVL.